This TCR beta chain was identified during a study of blood T cell repertoires in COVID-19. Study summary: Italy, Spain and the United States were the sources of the convalescent and acute COVID-19 samples. Nucleic acid was either cDNA or gDNA, and it came from T cells, B-cell-depleted T cells, or PBMCs.

In the original analysis: Using reference gene primer amplification, nucleated cell counts were estimated. Generated by immunoSEQ multiplex PCR, the TCRdb table keeps only in-frame clones and is missing some. V, J and clone size were drawn from that table, and D and trimming were deduced from the DNA. The data hold under 250,000 clones, with about 89% observed a single time. Input material: peripheral blood. This sequence originates from a woman aged 60-75 years who had recovered from COVID-19.

DNA for the CDR3: TGCAGCGTCGACCGGGATTCTAATGAAAAACTGTTTTTT. This encodes CSVDRDSNEKLFF. J is TRBJ1-4 and V is TRBV29-1; D not resolved. Germline assignment: CDR1 SQVTM and CDR2 ANQGSEA. CDR3 size: 13 residues. V was shortened by 6 bases and J by 3 bases, with 11 bases between the two germline ends.